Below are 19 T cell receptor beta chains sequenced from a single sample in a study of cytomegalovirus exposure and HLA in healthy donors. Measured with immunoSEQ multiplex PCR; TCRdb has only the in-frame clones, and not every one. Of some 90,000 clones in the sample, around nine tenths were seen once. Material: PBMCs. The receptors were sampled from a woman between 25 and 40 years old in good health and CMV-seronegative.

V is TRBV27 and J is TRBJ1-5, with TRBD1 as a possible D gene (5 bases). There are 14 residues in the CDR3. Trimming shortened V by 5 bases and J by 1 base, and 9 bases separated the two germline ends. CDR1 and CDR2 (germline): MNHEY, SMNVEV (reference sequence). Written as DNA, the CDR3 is TGTGCCAGCAGTCCCCAGGGAAGCAATCAGCCCCAGCATTTT. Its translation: CASSPQGSNQPQHF.

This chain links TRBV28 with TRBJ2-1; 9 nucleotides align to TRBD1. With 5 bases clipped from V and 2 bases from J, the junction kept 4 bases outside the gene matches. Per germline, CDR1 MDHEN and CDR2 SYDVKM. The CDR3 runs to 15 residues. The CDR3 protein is CASSAQGATYNEQFF. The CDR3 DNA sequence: TGTGCCAGCAGTGCACAGGGGGCCACCTACAATGAGCAGTTCTTC.

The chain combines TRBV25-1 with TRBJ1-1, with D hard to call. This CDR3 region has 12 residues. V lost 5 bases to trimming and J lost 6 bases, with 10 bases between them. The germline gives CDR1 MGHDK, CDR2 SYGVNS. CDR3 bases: TGTGCCAGCAGTTACAGTCTGTCTGAAGCTTTCTTT. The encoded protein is CASSYSLSEAFF.

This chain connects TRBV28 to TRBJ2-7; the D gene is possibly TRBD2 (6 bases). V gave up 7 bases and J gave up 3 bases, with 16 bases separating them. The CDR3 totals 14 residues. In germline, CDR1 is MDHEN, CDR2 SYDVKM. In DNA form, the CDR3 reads TGTGCCAGCACGCAACGGGGGACGGTCTACGAGCAGTACTTC. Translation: CASTQRGTVYEQYF.

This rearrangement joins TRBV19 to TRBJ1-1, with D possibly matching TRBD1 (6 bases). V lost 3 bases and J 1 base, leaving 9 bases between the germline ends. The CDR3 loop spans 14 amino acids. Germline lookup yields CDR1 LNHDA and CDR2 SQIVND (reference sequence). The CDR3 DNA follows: TGTGCCAGTAGTATCAGGGGACCGAACACTGAAGCTTTCTTT. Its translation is CASSIRGPNTEAFF.

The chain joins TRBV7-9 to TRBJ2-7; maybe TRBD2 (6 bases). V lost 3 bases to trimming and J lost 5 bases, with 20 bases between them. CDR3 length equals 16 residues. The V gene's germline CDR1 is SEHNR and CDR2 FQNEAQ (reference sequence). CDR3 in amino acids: CASSFGAGRSLDEQYF. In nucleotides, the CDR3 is TGTGCCAGCAGCTTCGGTGCAGGGAGGTCCCTAGACGAGCAGTACTTC. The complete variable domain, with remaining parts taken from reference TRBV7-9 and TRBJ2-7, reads DTGVSQNPRHKITKRGQNVTFRCDPISEHNRLYWYRQTLGQGPEFLTYFQNEAQLEKSRLLSDRFSAERPKGSFSTLEIQRTEQGDSAMYLCASSFGAGRSLDEQYFGPGTRLTVT.

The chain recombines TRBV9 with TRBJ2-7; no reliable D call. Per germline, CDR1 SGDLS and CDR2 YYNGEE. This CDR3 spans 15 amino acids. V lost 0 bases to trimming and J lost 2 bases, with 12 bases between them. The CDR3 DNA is TGTGCCAGCAGCGTAGCCTGGCGACATACCTACGAGCAGTACTTC. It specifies CASSVAWRHTYEQYF. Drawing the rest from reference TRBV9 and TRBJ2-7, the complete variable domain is DSGVTQTPKHLITATGQRVTLRCSPRSGDLSVYWYQQSLDQGLQFLIQYYNGEERAKGNILERFSAQQFPDLHSELNLSSLELGDSALYFCASSVAWRHTYEQYFGPGTRLTVT.

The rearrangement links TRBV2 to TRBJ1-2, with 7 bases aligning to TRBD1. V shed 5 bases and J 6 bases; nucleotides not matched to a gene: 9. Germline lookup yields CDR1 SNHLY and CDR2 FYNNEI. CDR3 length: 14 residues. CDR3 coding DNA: TGTGCCAGCAGTTTGACAGGGATGGGAGATGGCTACACCTTC. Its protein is CASSLTGMGDGYTF.

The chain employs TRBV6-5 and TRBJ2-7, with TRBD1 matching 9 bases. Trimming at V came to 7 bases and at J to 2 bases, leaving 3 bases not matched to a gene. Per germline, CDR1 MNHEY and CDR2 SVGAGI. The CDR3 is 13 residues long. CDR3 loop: CASKRQGAYEQYF. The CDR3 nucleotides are TGTGCCAGCAAGCGACAGGGGGCCTACGAGCAGTACTTC.

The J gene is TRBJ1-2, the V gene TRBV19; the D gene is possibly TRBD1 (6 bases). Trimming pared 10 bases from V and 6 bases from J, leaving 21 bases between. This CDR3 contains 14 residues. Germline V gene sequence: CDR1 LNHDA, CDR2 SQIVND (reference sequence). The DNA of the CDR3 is TGTGCCACCCGCCGGGGAGGGAGGGACAATGGCTACACCTTC. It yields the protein CATRRGGRDNGYTF. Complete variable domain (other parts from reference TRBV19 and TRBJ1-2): DGGITQSPKYLFRKEGQNVTLSCEQNLNHDAMYWYRQDPGQGLRLIYYSQIVNDFQKGDIAEGYSVSREKKESFPLTVTSAQKNPTAFYLCATRRGGRDNGYTFGSGTRLTVV.

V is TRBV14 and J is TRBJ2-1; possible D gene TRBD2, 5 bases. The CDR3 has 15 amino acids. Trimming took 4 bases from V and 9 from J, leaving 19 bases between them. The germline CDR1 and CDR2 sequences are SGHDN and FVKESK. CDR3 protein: CASSPVRGSRSEQFF. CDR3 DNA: TGTGCCAGCAGCCCGGTACGGGGTAGTCGAAGTGAGCAGTTCTTC.

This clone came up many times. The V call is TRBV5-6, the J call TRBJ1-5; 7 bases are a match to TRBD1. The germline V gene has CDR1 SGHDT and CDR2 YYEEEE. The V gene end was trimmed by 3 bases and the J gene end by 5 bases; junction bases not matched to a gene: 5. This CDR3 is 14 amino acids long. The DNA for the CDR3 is TGTGCCAGCAGCTCGACAGGGCGCGATCAGCCCCAGCATTTT. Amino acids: CASSSTGRDQPQHF.

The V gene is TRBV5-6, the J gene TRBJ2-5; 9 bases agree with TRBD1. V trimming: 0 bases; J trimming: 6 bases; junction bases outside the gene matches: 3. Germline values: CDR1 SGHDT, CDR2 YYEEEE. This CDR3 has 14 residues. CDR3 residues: CASSLDRGLKTQYF. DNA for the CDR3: TGTGCCAGCAGCTTGGACAGGGGGCTGAAGACCCAGTACTTC.

The CDR3 nucleotides read TGTGCCAGCAGTTACTCTGGCAGGGCTGGAAACACCATATATTTT. This translates into CASSYSGRAGNTIYF. V usage is TRBV6-5 and J usage is TRBJ1-3; TRBD1 might be the D (5 bases). Between the trimmed V and J ends, which lost 0 bases and 2 bases, there was a span of 8 bases. This CDR3 has 15 residues. Looked up from germline, CDR1 is MNHEY and CDR2 is SVGAGI.

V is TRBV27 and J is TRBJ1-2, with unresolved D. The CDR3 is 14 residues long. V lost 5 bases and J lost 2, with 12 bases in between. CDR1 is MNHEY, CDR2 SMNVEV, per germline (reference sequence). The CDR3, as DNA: TGTGCCAGCAGTCCTCAAGGAGAGAACTATGGCTACACCTTC. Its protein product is CASSPQGENYGYTF.

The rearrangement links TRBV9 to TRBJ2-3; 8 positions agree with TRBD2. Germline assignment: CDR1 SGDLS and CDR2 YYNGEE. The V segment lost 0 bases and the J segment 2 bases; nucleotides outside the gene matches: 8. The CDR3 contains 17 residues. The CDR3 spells CASSVGPAGGITDTQYF. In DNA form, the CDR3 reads TGTGCCAGCAGCGTAGGTCCCGCGGGGGGAATCACAGATACGCAGTATTTT.

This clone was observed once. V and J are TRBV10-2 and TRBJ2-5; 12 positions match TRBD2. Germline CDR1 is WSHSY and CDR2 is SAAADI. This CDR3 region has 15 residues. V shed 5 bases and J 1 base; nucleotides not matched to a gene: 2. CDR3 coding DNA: TGCGCCAGCAGTAGGACTAGCGGGGCCCAAGAGACCCAGTACTTC. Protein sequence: CASSRTSGAQETQYF.

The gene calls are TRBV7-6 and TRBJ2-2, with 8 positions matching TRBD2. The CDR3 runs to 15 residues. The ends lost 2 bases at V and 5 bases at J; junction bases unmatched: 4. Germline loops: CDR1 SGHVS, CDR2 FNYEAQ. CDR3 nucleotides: TGTGCCAGCAGCTTACGGGGGGGAGTGACCGGGGAGCTGTTTTTT. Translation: CASSLRGGVTGELFF.

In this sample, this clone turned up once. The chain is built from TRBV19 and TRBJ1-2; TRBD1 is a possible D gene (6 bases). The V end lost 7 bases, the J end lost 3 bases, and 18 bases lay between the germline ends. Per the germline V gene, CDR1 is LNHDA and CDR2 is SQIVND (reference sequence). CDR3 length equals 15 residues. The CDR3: CASTRQDLLYYGYTF. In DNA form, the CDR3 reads TGTGCCAGTACTCGACAGGACCTCCTATACTATGGCTACACCTTC.